Below, 24 T cell receptor beta chains from the same sample are listed, as sequenced in a study of beta chain features in type 1 diabetes. Investigators reverse transcribed all isolated RNA, so they sequenced expressed TCRB transcripts. Data came from immunoSEQ multiplex PCR; TCRdb stores just in-frame clones and leaves some out. Here the sample spans 390,000 or so clones, roughly 14% being singletons. Specimen: naive CD4+ T cells from blood. Receptor source: a man younger than 45 in good health.

This clone was seen a few times. Germline and junction disagree at one end, which may indicate a read error. The chain couples TRBV11-3 to TRBJ2-1; 8 positions agree with TRBD2. This CDR3 is built from 15 residues. The germline V gene encodes CDR1 SGHNT and CDR2 YENEEA. The CDR3 protein is CASSLDSVPTSGHLF. The DNA of the CDR3 is TGTGCCAGCAGCTTAGATTCGGTCCCCACTAGCGGCCACCTCTTC.

The chain recombines TRBV7-6 with TRBJ1-5; D possibly corresponds to TRBD1 (5 bases). This CDR3 is 16 amino acids long. The germline V and J ends were trimmed by 5 bases and 3 bases, with 17 bases remaining between them. In germline, CDR1 is SGHVS, CDR2 FNYEAQ. DNA for the CDR3: TGTGCCAGCAGCCCCGAGCAGGGTTTTAACAATCAGCCCCAGCATTTT. Protein sequence: CASSPEQGFNNQPQHF.

This clone was counted a few times. This chain joins TRBV6-5 and TRBJ2-3; perhaps TRBD1 as D (5 bases). This CDR3 region has 15 residues. Trimming took 8 bases from V and 1 from J, leaving 16 bases between them. Germline assignment: CDR1 MNHEY and CDR2 SVGAGI. For the CDR3, the DNA is TGTGCCAGCCGACTGACCCTAGGGGGCACAGATACGCAGTATTTT. This codes for CASRLTLGGTDTQYF.

This clone turned up a few times. The rearrangement uses TRBV19 and TRBJ1-2; D perhaps matches TRBD1 (5 bases). CDR1 is LNHDA and CDR2 is SQIVND in the germline V gene (reference sequence). V was cut by 5 bases and J by 4 bases, with 14 bases left in between. The CDR3 loop spans 14 amino acids. The CDR3 region is CASSPLVGRYGYTF. DNA for the CDR3: TGTGCCAGTAGTCCCCTCGTGGGACGCTATGGCTACACCTTC.

This chain connects TRBV11-2 to TRBJ2-7; 7 positions agree with TRBD1. This CDR3 has 12 residues. Losses at the gene ends were 4 bases for V and 9 bases for J; bases not matched to a gene: 6. CDR1 SGHAT and CDR2 FQNNGV come from the germline V gene. In DNA, the CDR3 is TGTGCCAGCAGCTCGGAGGACAGGTTGCAGTACTTC. Translation: CASSSEDRLQYF. The complete variable domain, with remaining parts taken from reference TRBV11-2 and TRBJ2-7, reads EAGVAQSPRYKIIEKRQSVAFWCNPISGHATLYWYQQILGQGPKLLIQFQNNGVVDDSQLPKDRFSAERLKGVDSTLKIQPAKLEDSAVYLCASSSEDRLQYFGPGTRLTVT.

The rearrangement uses TRBV25-1 and TRBJ2-5; tentatively, D is TRBD1 (6 bases). V was shortened by 3 bases and J by 4 bases, with 9 bases between the two germline ends. There are 13 residues in the CDR3. Germline CDR1 is MGHDK and CDR2 is SYGVNS. The CDR3 bases are TGTGCCAGCAGTGAGGGGGCGCGAGAGACCCAGTACTTC. This translates into CASSEGARETQYF.

This clone was detected only a few times. V usage is TRBV9 and J usage is TRBJ2-2; 8 nucleotides agree with TRBD1. Unmatched junction bases numbered 13, after V lost 0 bases and J lost 6 bases. Per the germline V gene, CDR1 is SGDLS and CDR2 is YYNGEE. The CDR3 is made up of 18 amino acids. The CDR3 DNA sequence: TGTGCCAGCAGCGTAGCCCCAACTATAGGGACAGGCCCCGGGGAGCTGTTTTTT. It translates to CASSVAPTIGTGPGELFF.

V is TRBV9 and J is TRBJ1-4; D is possibly TRBD1 (5 bases). Germline CDR1 reads SGDLS; CDR2 reads YYNGEE. CDR3 length: 15 residues. V dropped 0 bases and J dropped 7 bases, with 13 bases sitting between them. The CDR3 reads CASSVVGARGEKLFF. The CDR3 coding sequence is TGTGCCAGCAGCGTAGTTGGGGCGAGAGGTGAAAAACTGTTTTTT.

The V and J genes are TRBV9 and TRBJ1-1; tentative D call: TRBD1 (5 bases). CDR1 is SGDLS and CDR2 is YYNGEE in the germline V gene. The CDR3 length is 15 residues. The germline V and J ends were trimmed by 9 bases and 0 bases, with 18 bases remaining between them. The CDR3 sequence: CATDRDGRMNTEAFF. CDR3 DNA sequence: TGTGCCACCGACCGGGACGGACGAATGAACACTGAAGCTTTCTTT.

This clone was recorded a few times. The CDR3 DNA reads TGTGCCTGGAATGAAGGTTGGGACAATCAGCCCCAGCATTTT. It codes for CAWNEGWDNQPQHF. The J gene is TRBJ1-5, the V gene TRBV30; D gene ambiguous. The CDR3 has 14 residues. Germline V gives CDR1 GTSNPN, CDR2 SVGIG (reference sequence). Deletions cut 4 bases from V and 3 bases from J, with 13 bases between.

This clone was counted a few times. CDR3 bases: TGTGCCAGCAGTGAAGCCTCAGGGATCCCACACAATGAGCAGTTCTTC. This sequence encodes CASSEASGIPHNEQFF. The rearrangement uses TRBV25-1 and TRBJ2-1, with D possibly matching TRBD1 (5 bases). The CDR3 consists of 16 residues. The germline V gene encodes CDR1 MGHDK and CDR2 SYGVNS. V was shortened by 2 bases and J by 5 bases, with 16 bases between the two germline ends. Variable domain in full (rest from reference TRBV25-1 and TRBJ2-1): EADIYQTPRYLVIGTGKKITLECSQTMGHDKMYWYQQDPGMELHLIHYSYGVNSTEKGDLSSESTVSRIRTEHFPLTLESARPSHTSQYLCASSEASGIPHNEQFFGPGTRLTVL.

This clone came up many times. V and J are TRBV30 and TRBJ2-2; D is uncertain. V was pared by 3 bases and J by 3 bases, with 2 bases between. The CDR3 is 11 residues long. CDR1 and CDR2 (germline): GTSNPN, SVGIG (reference sequence). The CDR3 loop reads CAWSHTGELFF. The CDR3 DNA is TGTGCCTGGAGCCACACCGGGGAGCTGTTTTTT.

The sample holds a few counts of this clone. The V gene is TRBV10-3, the J gene TRBJ2-5; no clear D gene. Trimming stripped 6 bases from V and 5 bases from J, with 7 bases between. CDR1 is ENHRY, CDR2 SYGVKD, per germline. The CDR3 consists of 11 residues. Here the CDR3 DNA reads TGTGCCATCAGGCAAAGTGAGACCCAGTACTTC. Translated, it gives CAIRQSETQYF.

The chain employs TRBV5-1 and TRBJ2-6; TRBD1 agrees at 10 bases. Germline lookup yields CDR1 SGHRS and CDR2 YFSETQ. The CDR3 length is 18 residues. Losses at the gene ends were 4 bases for V and 1 base for J; bases not matched to a gene: 8. The CDR3 bases are TGCGCCAGCAGCCCGGGACAGGGGTTTCAATCTGGGGCCAACGTCCTGACTTTC. Translated, it gives CASSPGQGFQSGANVLTF.

The gene calls are TRBV4-3 and TRBJ2-3; weak D call: TRBD2 (5 bases). V lost 3 bases to trimming and J lost 1 base, with 11 bases between them. The V gene's germline CDR1 is LGHNA and CDR2 YSLEER. The CDR3 runs 15 residues. The CDR3 DNA reads as TGCGCCAGCAGCCAGGGAGTTGTTCGCACAGATACGCAGTATTTT. It translates to CASSQGVVRTDTQYF.

This sequence joins TRBV12-5 and TRBJ1-1, with D unresolved. CDR1 LGHNT and CDR2 FRNRAP come from the germline V gene. V was pared by 6 bases and J by 5 bases, with 25 bases between. This CDR3 region has 17 residues. CDR3 amino acids: CASGQYHGISNGTEAFF. CDR3 nucleotide sequence: TGTGCTAGTGGCCAATACCACGGGATATCCAATGGGACTGAAGCTTTCTTT.

This clone has a handful of counts. CDR3 region: CASSALAGANTGELFF. CDR3 nucleotide sequence: TGTGCCAGCAGCGCACTAGCGGGAGCGAACACCGGGGAGCTGTTTTTT. This rearrangement joins TRBV9 to TRBJ2-2, with 11 bases lining up with TRBD2. V lost 3 bases and J lost 0; bases outside the gene matches: 1. CDR1 and CDR2 from the germline V gene are SGDLS and YYNGEE. This CDR3 has 16 amino acids.

CDR3 DNA sequence: TGTGCCAGTAGTATAGTGGGAGTCCTGGACACTGAAGCTTTCTTT. It encodes CASSIVGVLDTEAFF. The chain recombines TRBV19 with TRBJ1-1; no clear D. V was shortened by 1 base and J by 3 bases, with 12 bases between the two germline ends. This CDR3 region has 15 residues. The germline V gene has CDR1 LNHDA and CDR2 SQIVND (reference sequence).

This chain uses TRBV7-2 with TRBJ2-1; 8 positions agree with TRBD2. This CDR3 has 14 amino acids. Germline V gene lookup returns CDR1 SGHTA and CDR2 FQGNSA. Trimming took 8 bases from V and 2 from J; bases not matched to a gene: 5. The CDR3 spells CASLAGQTYNEQFF. CDR3 sequence (DNA): TGTGCCAGCCTAGCGGGCCAAACCTACAATGAGCAGTTCTTC. The entire variable domain, with the rest obtained from reference TRBV7-2 and TRBJ2-1, is as follows: GAGVSQSPSNKVTEKGKDVELRCDPISGHTALYWYRQSLGQGLEFLIYFQGNSAPDKSGLPSDRFSAERTGGSVSTLTIQRTQQEDSAVYLCASLAGQTYNEQFFGPGTRLTVL.

This clone was seen a few times. V usage is TRBV29-1 and J usage is TRBJ2-5; no clear D. The CDR3 runs to 12 residues. In germline, CDR1 is SQVTM, CDR2 ANQGSEA. Trimming removed 6 bases from V and 11 bases from J, with 19 bases in between. CDR3 DNA sequence: TGCAGCGTAGACTCCGGACCAGCCCAGCAGTACTTC. This gives the protein CSVDSGPAQQYF.

This clone occurred once. The rearrangement joins TRBV5-1 to TRBJ2-7, with D maybe TRBD2 (5 bases). Per the germline V gene, CDR1 is SGHRS and CDR2 is YFSETQ. This CDR3 has 14 amino acids. The V end lost 2 bases, the J end lost 1 base, and 10 bases lay between the germline ends. The CDR3 loop is CASSFWEQSYEQYF. As DNA, the CDR3 is TGCGCCAGCAGCTTCTGGGAGCAATCCTACGAGCAGTACTTC.

This clone was seen more than once but under ten times. The CDR3 loop is CASSSRNYNEQFF. CDR3 nucleotide sequence: TGTGCCAGTAGCTCACGAAACTACAATGAGCAGTTCTTC. This chain connects TRBV19 to TRBJ2-1; D is unresolved. V lost 6 bases and J lost 3, with 9 bases in between. Per germline, CDR1 LNHDA and CDR2 SQIVND (reference sequence). The CDR3 loop spans 13 amino acids.

The chain combines TRBV9 with TRBJ2-3; 9 bases are shared with TRBD2. Germline CDR1 is SGDLS and CDR2 is YYNGEE. Trimming at V came to 0 bases and at J to 2 bases, leaving 13 bases not matched to a gene. This CDR3 is built from 19 residues. Here the CDR3 DNA reads TGTGCCAGCAGCGTAGCTAGGGCTAGCGGGATACTTTCCACAGATACGCAGTATTTT. Its protein is CASSVARASGILSTDTQYF. The whole variable domain, remainder taken from reference TRBV9 and TRBJ2-3, is DSGVTQTPKHLITATGQRVTLRCSPRSGDLSVYWYQQSLDQGLQFLIQYYNGEERAKGNILERFSAQQFPDLHSELNLSSLELGDSALYFCASSVARASGILSTDTQYFGPGTRLTVL.

A few counts support this clone. The chain recombines TRBV15 with TRBJ2-7; D remains ambiguous. Germline loops: CDR1 LNHNV, CDR2 YYDKDF (reference sequence). The CDR3 is 14 residues long. V was pared by 1 base and J by 5 bases, with 12 bases between. The CDR3 DNA is TGTGCCACCAGCAGAGCTTACGGGCCGAACGAGCAGTACTTC. Its translation is CATSRAYGPNEQYF.